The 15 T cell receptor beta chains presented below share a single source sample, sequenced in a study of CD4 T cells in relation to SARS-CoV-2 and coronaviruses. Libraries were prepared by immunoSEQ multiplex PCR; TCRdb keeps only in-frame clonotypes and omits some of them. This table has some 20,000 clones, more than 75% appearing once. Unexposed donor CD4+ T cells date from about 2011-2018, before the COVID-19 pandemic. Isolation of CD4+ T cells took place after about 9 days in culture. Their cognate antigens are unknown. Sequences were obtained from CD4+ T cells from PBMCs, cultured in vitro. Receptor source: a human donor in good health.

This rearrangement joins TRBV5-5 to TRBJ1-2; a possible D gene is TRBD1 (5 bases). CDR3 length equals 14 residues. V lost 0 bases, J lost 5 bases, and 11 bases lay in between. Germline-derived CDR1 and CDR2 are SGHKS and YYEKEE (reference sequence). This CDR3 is CASSLGQILYGYTF. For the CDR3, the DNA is TGTGCCAGCAGCTTGGGACAGATCTTATATGGCTACACCTTC.

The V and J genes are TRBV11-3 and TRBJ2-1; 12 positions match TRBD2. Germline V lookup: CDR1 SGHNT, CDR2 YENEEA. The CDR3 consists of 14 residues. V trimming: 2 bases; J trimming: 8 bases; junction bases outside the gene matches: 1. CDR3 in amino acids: CASSLLAGGDEQFF. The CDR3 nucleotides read TGTGCCAGCAGCTTACTAGCGGGAGGGGATGAGCAGTTCTTC.

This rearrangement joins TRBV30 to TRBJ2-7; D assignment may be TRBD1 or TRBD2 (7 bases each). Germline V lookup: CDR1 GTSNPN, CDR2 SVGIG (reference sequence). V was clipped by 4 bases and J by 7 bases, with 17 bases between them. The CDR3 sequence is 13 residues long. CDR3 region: CAWISGQGGEQYF. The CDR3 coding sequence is TGTGCCTGGATATCGGGGCAGGGGGGGGAGCAGTACTTC. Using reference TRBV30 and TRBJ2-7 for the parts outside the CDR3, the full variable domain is SQTIHQWPATLVQPVGSPLSLECTVEGTSNPNLYWYRQAAGRGLQLLFYSVGIGQISSEVPQNLSASRPQDRQFILSSKKLLLSDSGFYLCAWISGQGGEQYFGPGTRLTVT.

The CDR3 reads CASSDGQRYSYEQYF. CDR3 nucleotide sequence: TGTGCCAGCAGTGATGGACAGCGATACTCCTACGAGCAGTACTTC. This chain connects TRBV25-1 to TRBJ2-7; D is perhaps TRBD1 (6 bases). This CDR3 has 15 residues. Trimming removed 3 bases from V and 0 bases from J, with 12 bases in between. Germline lookup yields CDR1 MGHDK and CDR2 SYGVNS.

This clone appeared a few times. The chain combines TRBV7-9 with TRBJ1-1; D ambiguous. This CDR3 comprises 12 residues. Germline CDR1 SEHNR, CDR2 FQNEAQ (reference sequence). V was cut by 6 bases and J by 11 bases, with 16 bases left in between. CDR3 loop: CASRSEGGWAFF. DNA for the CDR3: TGTGCCAGCAGGTCCGAGGGCGGATGGGCTTTCTTT.

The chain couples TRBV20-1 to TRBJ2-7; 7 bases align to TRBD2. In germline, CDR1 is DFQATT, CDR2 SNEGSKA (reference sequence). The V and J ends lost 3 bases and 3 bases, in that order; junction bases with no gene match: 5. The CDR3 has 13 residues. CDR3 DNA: TGCAGTGCTAGTGGGGAGGGAGGCTACGAGCAGTACTTC. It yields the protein CSASGEGGYEQYF.

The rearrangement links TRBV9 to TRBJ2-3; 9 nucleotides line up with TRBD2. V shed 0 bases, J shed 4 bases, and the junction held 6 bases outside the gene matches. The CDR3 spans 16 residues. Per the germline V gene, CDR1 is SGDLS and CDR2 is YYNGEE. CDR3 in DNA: TGTGCCAGCAGCGTAGGCCCTAGCGGGAACGCAGATACGCAGTATTTT. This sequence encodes CASSVGPSGNADTQYF.

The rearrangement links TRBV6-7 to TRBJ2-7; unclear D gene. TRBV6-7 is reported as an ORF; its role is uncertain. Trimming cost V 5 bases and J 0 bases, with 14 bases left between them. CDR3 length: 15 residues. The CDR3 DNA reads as TGTGCCAGCAGTGAAGAAGGAAGGAGCTCCTACGAGCAGTACTTC. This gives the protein CASSEEGRSSYEQYF.

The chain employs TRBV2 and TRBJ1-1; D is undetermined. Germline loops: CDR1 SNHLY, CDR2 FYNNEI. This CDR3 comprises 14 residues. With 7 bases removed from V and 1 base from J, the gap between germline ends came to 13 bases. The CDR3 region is CASTEARPNTEAFF. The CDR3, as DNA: TGTGCCAGCACGGAAGCCAGACCGAACACTGAAGCTTTCTTT.

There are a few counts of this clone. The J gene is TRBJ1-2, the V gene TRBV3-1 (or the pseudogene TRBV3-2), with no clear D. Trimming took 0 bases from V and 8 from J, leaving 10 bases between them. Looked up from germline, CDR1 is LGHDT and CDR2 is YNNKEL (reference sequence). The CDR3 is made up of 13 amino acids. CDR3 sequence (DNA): TGTGCCAGCAGCCAAGAGGTAGCATTCGGCTACACCTTC. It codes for CASSQEVAFGYTF.

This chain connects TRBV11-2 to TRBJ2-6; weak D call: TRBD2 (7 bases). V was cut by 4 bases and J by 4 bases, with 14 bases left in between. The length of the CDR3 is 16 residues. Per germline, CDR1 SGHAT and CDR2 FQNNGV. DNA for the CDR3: TGTGCCAGCAGCTGGAGGGGGGGGGCAGGGGCCAACGTCCTGACTTTC. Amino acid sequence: CASSWRGGAGANVLTF. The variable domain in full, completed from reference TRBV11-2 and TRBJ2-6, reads EAGVAQSPRYKIIEKRQSVAFWCNPISGHATLYWYQQILGQGPKLLIQFQNNGVVDDSQLPKDRFSAERLKGVDSTLKIQPAKLEDSAVYLCASSWRGGAGANVLTFGAGSRLTVL.

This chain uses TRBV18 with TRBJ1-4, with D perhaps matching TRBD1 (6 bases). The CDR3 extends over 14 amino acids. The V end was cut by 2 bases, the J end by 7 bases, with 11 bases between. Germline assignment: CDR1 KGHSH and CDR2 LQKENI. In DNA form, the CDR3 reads TGTGCCAGCTCACCAACCGGGACAAGTGAAAAACTGTTTTTT. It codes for CASSPTGTSEKLFF. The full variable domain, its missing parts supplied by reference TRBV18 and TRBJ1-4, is NAGVMQNPRHLVRRRGQEARLRCSPMKGHSHVYWYRQLPEEGLKFMVYLQKENIIDESGMPKERFSAEFPKEGPSILRIQQVVRGDSAAYFCASSPTGTSEKLFFGSGTQLSVL.

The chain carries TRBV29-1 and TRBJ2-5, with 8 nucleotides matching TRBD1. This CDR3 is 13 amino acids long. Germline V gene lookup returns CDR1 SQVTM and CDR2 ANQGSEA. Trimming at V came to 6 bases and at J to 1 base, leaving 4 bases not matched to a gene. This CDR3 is CSVDRASQETQYF. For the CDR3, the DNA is TGCAGCGTGGACAGGGCCTCCCAAGAGACCCAGTACTTC.

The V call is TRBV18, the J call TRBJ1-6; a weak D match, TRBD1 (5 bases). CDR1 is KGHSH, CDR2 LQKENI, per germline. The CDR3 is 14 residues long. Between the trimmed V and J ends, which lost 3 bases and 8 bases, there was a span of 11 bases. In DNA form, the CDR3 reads TGTGCCAGCTCACCCGCGGGGGATGATTCACCCCTCCACTTT. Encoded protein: CASSPAGDDSPLHF.

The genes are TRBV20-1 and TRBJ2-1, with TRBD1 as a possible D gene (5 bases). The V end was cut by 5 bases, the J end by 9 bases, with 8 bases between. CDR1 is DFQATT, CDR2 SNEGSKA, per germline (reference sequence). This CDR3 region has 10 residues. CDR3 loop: CSAQGVEQFF. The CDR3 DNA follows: TGCAGTGCTCAAGGGGTTGAGCAGTTCTTC.